One and the same sample provided the 14 T cell receptor beta chains below, sequenced in a study of shared clonotypes between healthy human individuals. Clones were read by immunoSEQ multiplex PCR, and TCRdb kept only the in-frame ones, dropping some. The data contain hundreds of thousands of clones, approximately 79% of them seen just once; the ten biggest clones take up roughly 1.7%. Sequencing was done on a sample of memory CD4+ T cells sorted from blood. Stated subset: CD45RA-negative fraction. The source of these receptors is a woman aged 25 to 45 in good health.

The CDR3 region has the DNA TGTGCCAGCAGCTTGATGGGACAGGGATCCTACGAGCAGTACTTC. It encodes CASSLMGQGSYEQYF. The chain is built from TRBV7-8 and TRBJ2-7; 9 bases agree with TRBD1. This CDR3 has 15 residues. Germline CDR1 is SGHVS and CDR2 is FQNEAQ. The V and J ends lost 3 bases and 1 base, in that order; junction bases with no gene match: 4.

The chain links TRBV25-1 to TRBJ2-2; D is perhaps TRBD1 (6 bases). This CDR3 has 16 residues. The ends were cut back, 5 bases at V and 0 bases at J, with 13 bases in the middle. The germline CDR1 and CDR2 sequences are MGHDK and SYGVNS. CDR3 sequence reads: CASSSQGTANTGELFF. CDR3 nucleotides: TGTGCCAGCAGTTCACAGGGAACAGCGAACACCGGGGAGCTGTTTTTT.

This clone was observed once. The V gene is TRBV18, the J gene TRBJ2-5; 7 bases are shared with TRBD1. CDR1 is KGHSH, CDR2 LQKENI, per germline. Losses at the gene ends were 1 base for V and 4 bases for J; bases not matched to a gene: 6. The CDR3 has 15 residues. This CDR3 reads CASSPRGQLRETQYF. Written as DNA, the CDR3 is TGTGCCAGCTCACCACGGGGACAGTTAAGAGAGACCCAGTACTTC.

The chain couples TRBV19 to TRBJ2-3; 8 bases map to TRBD2. V was pared by 5 bases and J by 9 bases, with 13 bases of the junction left unmatched. The germline V gene has CDR1 LNHDA and CDR2 SQIVND (reference sequence). This CDR3 is 15 amino acids long. CDR3 loop: CASSFGTRGEGTQYF. CDR3 DNA: TGTGCCAGTAGTTTCGGGACTAGGGGAGAGGGGACGCAGTATTTT.

The chain's CDR3 is CASSARDNSYEQYF. CDR3 DNA: TGTGCCAGCTCAGCCCGGGACAATTCCTACGAGCAGTACTTC. J is TRBJ2-7 and V is TRBV18, with D tentatively TRBD1 (6 bases). This CDR3 comprises 14 residues. In germline, CDR1 is KGHSH, CDR2 LQKENI. Trimming shortened V by 5 bases and J by 1 base, and 12 bases separated the two germline ends.

The chain is built from TRBV14 and TRBJ2-7; 8 bases are a match to TRBD1. Trimming took 0 bases from V and 7 from J; bases not matched to a gene: 8. The length of the CDR3 is 15 residues. Germline-derived CDR1 and CDR2 are SGHDN and FVKESK. CDR3 coding DNA: TGTGCCAGCAGCCAAGATTGGACAGGGCGTGGGGAGCAGTACTTC. The encoded protein is CASSQDWTGRGEQYF.

The chain is built from TRBV5-4 and TRBJ1-2; D unclear. Trimming removed 3 bases at V and 2 bases at J, with 11 bases between. The CDR3 has 14 amino acids. CDR1 and CDR2 from the germline V gene are SGHNT and YYREEE (reference sequence). CDR3 coding DNA: TGTGCCAGCAGCTCGCGGACCCTCAACTATGGCTACACCTTC. Its translation is CASSSRTLNYGYTF. The variable domain in full, completed from reference TRBV5-4 and TRBJ1-2, reads ETGVTQSPTHLIKTRGQQVTLRCSSQSGHNTVSWYQQALGQGPQFIFQYYREEENGRGNFPPRFSGLQFPNYSSELNVNALELDDSALYLCASSSRTLNYGYTFGSGTRLTVV.

Worth noting for this clone: Other DNA sequences in the sample encode the same CDR3. The CDR3 DNA reads as TGTGCCAGCAGCTTAGGCGGGACCGGGGAGCTGTTTTTT. Translated, it gives CASSLGGTGELFF. The chain links TRBV7-7 to TRBJ2-2, with a weak D call TRBD2 (5 bases). Per germline, CDR1 SSHAT and CDR2 FNYEAQ (reference sequence). This CDR3 contains 13 residues. Trimming removed 1 base at V and 5 bases at J, with 5 bases between.

This clone was counted many times. Other DNA sequences from this sample encode an identical CDR3 as well. The chain couples TRBV6-1 to TRBJ2-2, with D uncertain. V lost 5 bases, J lost 0 bases, and 7 bases lay in between. This CDR3 region has 14 residues. Germline lookup yields CDR1 MNHNS and CDR2 SASEGT. CDR3 nucleotide sequence: TGTGCCAGCAGTTCCCTCTCGAACACCGGGGAGCTGTTTTTT. Its protein is CASSSLSNTGELFF.

The chain combines TRBV5-5 with TRBJ2-7; no clear D. V was cut by 1 base and J by 6 bases, with 5 bases left in between. The CDR3 loop spans 11 amino acids. Germline V CDR1 and CDR2: SGHKS, YYEKEE (reference sequence). The CDR3 region has the DNA TGTGCCAGCAGCTTGCGGGTCGAGCAGTACTTC. It yields the protein CASSLRVEQYF.

This chain joins TRBV29-1 and TRBJ1-1, with D unclear. The CDR3 sequence is 14 residues long. V lost 6 bases and J 2 bases, leaving 16 bases between the germline ends. Germline V lookup: CDR1 SQVTM, CDR2 ANQGSEA. The CDR3 region has the DNA TGCAGCGTGTCAATAACCGGGTCTAACACTGAAGCTTTCTTT. Encoded protein: CSVSITGSNTEAFF.

The V call is TRBV4-1, the J call TRBJ1-4; D call uncertain. Between the trimmed V and J ends, which lost 3 bases and 3 bases, there was a span of 11 bases. The CDR3 is made up of 15 amino acids. Per the germline V gene, CDR1 is MGHRA and CDR2 is YSYEKL. The DNA for the CDR3 is TGCGCCAGCAGCCAGCCACTTTTGGCTAATGAAAAACTGTTTTTT. Its protein product is CASSQPLLANEKLFF.

The chain recombines TRBV7-2 with TRBJ2-3, with 8 bases aligning to TRBD1. This CDR3 is built from 15 residues. V was clipped by 0 bases and J by 6 bases; unmatched bases: 5. Per the germline V gene, CDR1 is SGHTA and CDR2 is FQGNSA. The CDR3 DNA reads TGTGCCAGCAGCTTAGCCGGGACAGGACTGGATACGCAGTATTTT. Protein: CASSLAGTGLDTQYF.

This clone has a handful of counts. The chain uses TRBV29-1 and TRBJ1-1, with D unresolved. Trimming shortened V by 7 bases and J by 0 bases, and 9 bases separated the two germline ends. The CDR3 length is 12 residues. CDR1 and CDR2 (germline): SQVTM, ANQGSEA. This CDR3 is CSAETLNTEAFF. DNA of the CDR3: TGCAGCGCCGAGACTTTGAACACTGAAGCTTTCTTT.